These 30 T cell receptor beta chains share one sample of origin, sequenced in a study of CD8+ T cells in alopecia areata. cDNA reverse transcribed from extracted RNA served as the sequencing template. Profiled with immunoSEQ multiplex PCR; TCRdb holds only in-frame clones, not every one. The top ten clones hold roughly 0.71% of a sample with about 190,000 clones, 50% to 60% of them seen once. Treatment described: oral pan-JAK inhibitor, 5-10 mg twice daily. The sequences come from CD4+ T cells sorted from blood, collected at week 4, from a patient treated with tofacitinib. These receptors were collected from a human donor with alopecia areata.

This clone was seen only a few times. V is TRBV10-3 and J is TRBJ1-1; D gene unclear. Germline loops: CDR1 ENHRY, CDR2 SYGVKD. Trimming removed 4 bases from V and 1 base from J, with 13 bases in between. CDR3 length: 15 residues. As DNA, the CDR3 is TGTGCCATCAGTGCCCGAGAACCAGGGAACACTGAAGCTTTCTTT. The encoded protein is CAISAREPGNTEAFF.

This chain connects TRBV5-4 to TRBJ2-2; no definite D call. Germline V CDR1 and CDR2: SGHNT, YYREEE (reference sequence). There are 12 residues in the CDR3. The V and J ends lost 0 bases and 6 bases respectively, with 3 bases between them. The CDR3 region is CASSLVPGELFF. In DNA form, the CDR3 reads TGTGCCAGCAGCTTGGTACCCGGGGAGCTGTTTTTT.

This clone has just a few counts. The chain joins TRBV29-1 to TRBJ2-1, with TRBD1 matching over 7 bases. The CDR3 runs to 14 residues. Per the germline V gene, CDR1 is SQVTM and CDR2 is ANQGSEA. Trimming removed 8 bases from V and 3 bases from J; junction bases left unmatched: 10. CDR3 DNA sequence: TGCAGCTCAAAACGACAGGGCTTCTACAATGAGCAGTTCTTC. Its translation: CSSKRQGFYNEQFF.

The chain couples TRBV7-9 to TRBJ2-7; D remains ambiguous. The CDR3 runs to 14 residues. Germline CDR1 reads SEHNR; CDR2 reads FQNEAQ (reference sequence). Trimming cost V 0 bases and J 2 bases, with 8 bases left between them. CDR3 coding DNA: TGTGCCAGCAGCTTAGCGTCAGGTCCCTACGAGCAGTACTTC. Translated: CASSLASGPYEQYF.

The rearrangement joins TRBV7-2 to TRBJ2-5; no reliable D call. With 1 base removed from V and 3 bases from J, the gap between germline ends came to 9 bases. The length of the CDR3 is 14 residues. From germline, CDR1 is SGHTA and CDR2 FQGNSA. This CDR3 is CASSLVFSKETQYF. In DNA, the CDR3 is TGTGCCAGCAGCTTAGTCTTCAGCAAAGAGACCCAGTACTTC.

This clone was counted a few times. The V and J genes are TRBV29-1 and TRBJ2-7, with a tentative D call TRBD1 (6 bases). Germline loops: CDR1 SQVTM, CDR2 ANQGSEA. V dropped 6 bases and J dropped 2 bases, with 11 bases sitting between them. The CDR3 is made up of 12 amino acids. The CDR3 nucleotides are TGCAGCGTCCGACAGGAAGCCTACGAGCAGTACTTC. Protein: CSVRQEAYEQYF.

The chain combines TRBV6-5 with TRBJ1-5; 7 positions match TRBD1. V lost 2 bases, J lost 6 bases, and 7 bases stayed unmatched. The V gene's germline CDR1 is MNHEY and CDR2 SVGAGI. The CDR3 totals 15 residues. This CDR3 reads CASSYNRQGGQPQHF. The DNA for the CDR3 is TGTGCCAGCAGTTACAATCGACAGGGAGGTCAGCCCCAGCATTTT.

The V call is TRBV4-2, the J call TRBJ2-3, with D unresolved. Germline V CDR1 and CDR2: LGHNA, YNFKEQ. With 0 bases removed from V and 0 bases from J, the gap between germline ends came to 10 bases. The CDR3 length is 16 residues. Here the CDR3 reads CASSQDAARSTDTQYF. In DNA, the CDR3 is TGTGCCAGCAGCCAAGATGCAGCAAGGAGCACAGATACGCAGTATTTT.

The chain joins TRBV20-1 to TRBJ2-5; D not certain. The V gene lost 6 bases and the J gene lost 5 bases, with 10 bases spanning the gap. In germline, CDR1 is DFQATT, CDR2 SNEGSKA (reference sequence). The CDR3 loop spans 11 amino acids. The CDR3 nucleotides are TGCAGTGCCCGCAGATGGGAGACCCAGTACTTC. This translates into CSARRWETQYF.

This sequence joins TRBV7-2 and TRBJ2-5, with TRBD2 matching 15 bases. The CDR3 loop spans 17 amino acids. Germline trimming cut 3 bases from V and 5 bases from J; bases unmatched to any gene: 7. Germline V gene data show CDR1 as SGHTA and CDR2 as FQGNSA. This chain's CDR3 is CASSLLGLAGGQETQYF. Here the CDR3 DNA reads TGTGCCAGCAGCTTGTTGGGACTAGCGGGAGGCCAGGAGACCCAGTACTTC.

The genes are TRBV30 and TRBJ1-1, with D tentatively TRBD1 (5 bases). The CDR3 consists of 15 residues. V lost 4 bases and J lost 3, with 18 bases in between. Germline CDR1 is GTSNPN and CDR2 is SVGIG (reference sequence). CDR3 region: CAWTGGRALYTEAFF. In DNA form, the CDR3 reads TGTGCCTGGACTGGGGGTCGTGCGCTTTACACTGAAGCTTTCTTT.

This clone turned up a few times. The rearrangement uses TRBV29-1 and TRBJ1-4; TRBD1 is a possible D gene (5 bases). Germline CDR1 and CDR2: SQVTM and ANQGSEA. The CDR3 has 13 residues. V dropped 6 bases and J dropped 2 bases, with 10 bases sitting between them. CDR3 sequence reads: CSVSGATNEKLFF. CDR3 DNA sequence: TGCAGCGTCTCCGGGGCGACTAATGAAAAACTGTTTTTT.

The CDR3 bases are TGTGCCAGCAGCCAAGATCGAGGAGGCGGTCAGAGCTCCTACAATGAGCAGTTCTTC. Its translation is CASSQDRGGGQSSYNEQFF. The V gene is TRBV4-2, the J gene TRBJ2-1; D possibly corresponds to TRBD2 (5 bases). The V and J ends lost 0 bases and 0 bases respectively, with 18 bases between them. There are 19 residues in the CDR3. Germline V gene lookup returns CDR1 LGHNA and CDR2 YNFKEQ.

This chain connects TRBV30 to TRBJ1-5; D is perhaps TRBD1 (5 bases). The CDR3 is 14 amino acids. The ends were cut back, 4 bases at V and 7 bases at J, with 17 bases in the middle. From germline, CDR1 is GTSNPN and CDR2 SVGIG (reference sequence). The CDR3 spells CAWKEGALGQPQHF. CDR3 nucleotides: TGTGCCTGGAAGGAAGGGGCCCTAGGGCAGCCCCAGCATTTT.

The V call is TRBV27, the J call TRBJ1-5; possibly TRBD1 for D (5 bases). Trimming shortened V by 9 bases and J by 5 bases, and 14 bases separated the two germline ends. Per the germline V gene, CDR1 is MNHEY and CDR2 is SMNVEV (reference sequence). There are 13 residues in the CDR3. The CDR3 DNA sequence: TGTGCCAGAGGGGACGCCTTGTATCAGCCCCAGCATTTT. Protein product: CARGDALYQPQHF.

The V and J genes are TRBV28 and TRBJ1-5; D possibly corresponds to TRBD1 (6 bases). This CDR3 has 18 amino acids. Trimming removed 5 bases at V and 2 bases at J, with 22 bases between. Germline V gene lookup returns CDR1 MDHEN and CDR2 SYDVKM. The CDR3 nucleotides read TGTGCCAGCAGTACCGGCGACCGGGGGCTTACCCGCAATCAGCCCCAGCATTTT. It translates to CASSTGDRGLTRNQPQHF.

This clone was detected only a few times. The V and J genes are TRBV29-1 and TRBJ2-4, with TRBD1 as a possible D gene (6 bases). The germline V gene has CDR1 SQVTM and CDR2 ANQGSEA. This CDR3 is 12 amino acids long. The V gene lost 4 bases and the J gene lost 6 bases, with 10 bases spanning the gap. The CDR3 DNA reads as TGCAGCGTTGCGACAGGCCGAAACATTCAGTACTTC. This encodes CSVATGRNIQYF.

In its sample, this clone was seen many times. The rearrangement links TRBV9 to TRBJ1-2, with D possibly being TRBD1 (6 bases). This CDR3 comprises 14 residues. Trimming shortened V by 3 bases and J by 3 bases, and 12 bases separated the two germline ends. CDR1 is SGDLS and CDR2 is YYNGEE in the germline V gene. CDR3 sequence reads: CASSANPGDYGYTF. The CDR3 coding sequence is TGTGCCAGCAGCGCCAATCCAGGGGACTATGGCTACACCTTC. Variable domain in full (rest from reference TRBV9 and TRBJ1-2): DSGVTQTPKHLITATGQRVTLRCSPRSGDLSVYWYQQSLDQGLQFLIQYYNGEERAKGNILERFSAQQFPDLHSELNLSSLELGDSALYFCASSANPGDYGYTFGSGTRLTVV.

The chain combines TRBV7-2 with TRBJ1-2; D call uncertain. V lost 7 bases and J lost 8, with 14 bases in between. Germline values: CDR1 SGHTA, CDR2 FQGNSA. The CDR3 length is 12 residues. This CDR3 is CASNEPVRGYTF. CDR3 nucleotides: TGTGCCAGCAACGAGCCGGTACGGGGCTACACCTTC. Based on the CDR3 plus reference TRBV7-2 and TRBJ1-2, the full variable domain is GAGVSQSPSNKVTEKGKDVELRCDPISGHTALYWYRQSLGQGLEFLIYFQGNSAPDKSGLPSDRFSAERTGGSVSTLTIQRTQQEDSAVYLCASNEPVRGYTFGSGTRLTVV.

This clone has just a few counts. The rearrangement joins TRBV10-3 to TRBJ2-5, with D hard to call. The length of the CDR3 is 11 residues. The V gene lost 11 bases and the J gene lost 2 bases, with 9 bases spanning the gap. The germline CDR1 and CDR2 sequences are ENHRY and SYGVKD. In DNA form, the CDR3 reads TGTGCCTCGTCGGCACAAGAGACCCAGTACTTC. Translated, it gives CASSAQETQYF.

The CDR3 DNA follows: TGCGCCAGCAGCTTATATAGCGCTAACCAAGAGACCCAGTACTTC. This translates into CASSLYSANQETQYF. V gene TRBV5-1 combines with J gene TRBJ2-5, with a possible D match to TRBD2 (5 bases). Looked up from germline, CDR1 is SGHRS and CDR2 is YFSETQ. The V and J ends lost 2 bases and 0 bases respectively, with 11 bases between them. This CDR3 has 15 amino acids.

The V gene is TRBV5-1, the J gene TRBJ1-3; D unresolved. V was clipped by 3 bases and J by 0 bases, with 13 bases between them. Germline lookup yields CDR1 SGHRS and CDR2 YFSETQ. This CDR3 region has 16 residues. This CDR3 reads CASSSRTGLSGNTIYF. CDR3 nucleotides: TGCGCCAGCAGCTCCCGTACCGGCCTCTCTGGAAACACCATATATTTT.

The chain carries TRBV6-6 and TRBJ2-4; 8 nucleotides agree with TRBD1. Germline V CDR1 and CDR2: MNHNY, SVGAGI (reference sequence). The CDR3 spans 14 residues. V lost 5 bases and J lost 8; bases outside the gene matches: 8. CDR3 residues: CASSPTGGVHIQYF. CDR3 nucleotide sequence: TGTGCCAGCAGTCCCACAGGGGGTGTTCACATTCAGTACTTC.

Only one count was recorded for this clone. This chain connects TRBV28 to TRBJ1-2; D is unclear. CDR1 and CDR2 from the germline V gene are MDHEN and SYDVKM. V dropped 5 bases and J dropped 4 bases, with 8 bases sitting between them. The CDR3 sequence is 12 residues long. CDR3 sequence (DNA): TGTGCCAGCAGTCCATCAGGCTATGGCTACACCTTC. Its protein is CASSPSGYGYTF.

This clone appeared a few times. The chain has TRBV18 and TRBJ1-5; 8 bases map to TRBD1. CDR3 length equals 16 residues. The germline CDR1 and CDR2 sequences are KGHSH and LQKENI. With V trimmed by 0 bases and J by 4 bases, 5 bases remained unmatched. The CDR3 spells CASSPPGTGPNQPQHF. The CDR3 region has the DNA TGTGCCAGCTCACCACCGGGGACAGGACCAAATCAGCCCCAGCATTTT.

The chain recombines TRBV10-3 with TRBJ2-7, with 9 bases that match TRBD1. The CDR3 loop spans 15 amino acids. CDR1 and CDR2 (germline): ENHRY, SYGVKD. With V trimmed by 4 bases and J by 5 bases, 9 bases remained unmatched. CDR3 region: CAISAPDRGRDEQYF. The CDR3 nucleotides read TGTGCCATCAGTGCCCCGGACAGGGGACGGGACGAGCAGTACTTC.

The genes are TRBV7-2 and TRBJ2-5; D is unresolved. Trimming took off 4 bases at V and 7 bases at J, with 13 bases between the two ends. Germline assignment: CDR1 SGHTA and CDR2 FQGNSA. CDR3 size: 13 residues. CDR3 DNA: TGTGCCAGCAGCTCGATGGCCGATGGGACCCAGTACTTC. Its translation: CASSSMADGTQYF.

V gene TRBV7-2 combines with J gene TRBJ1-2; tentative D call: TRBD1 (5 bases). The CDR3 covers 15 residues. V shed 1 base and J shed 8 bases, with 17 bases lying between them. Germline V gives CDR1 SGHTA, CDR2 FQGNSA. The CDR3 nucleotides are TGTGCCAGCAGCTTAGGACGAGATCTGGGGGGAGGCTACACCTTC. It translates to CASSLGRDLGGGYTF.

This clone came up a few times. CDR3 bases: TGTGCCAGCAGCATAGACCGGCATCAGCCCCAGCATTTT. Protein sequence: CASSIDRHQPQHF. The chain carries TRBV7-9 and TRBJ1-5; D not resolved. Germline V gene lookup returns CDR1 SEHNR and CDR2 FQNEAQ (reference sequence). V lost 5 bases and J lost 5, with 10 bases in between. There are 13 residues in the CDR3.

The chain has TRBV6-1 and TRBJ2-3; D may be TRBD2 (6 bases). CDR3 length: 12 residues. CDR1 and CDR2 from the germline V gene are MNHNS and SASEGT. The germline V and J ends were trimmed by 10 bases and 5 bases, with 13 bases remaining between them. The CDR3 region has the DNA TGTGCCACCGGGGAGGCGGGAGATACGCAGTATTTT. Protein sequence: CATGEAGDTQYF.